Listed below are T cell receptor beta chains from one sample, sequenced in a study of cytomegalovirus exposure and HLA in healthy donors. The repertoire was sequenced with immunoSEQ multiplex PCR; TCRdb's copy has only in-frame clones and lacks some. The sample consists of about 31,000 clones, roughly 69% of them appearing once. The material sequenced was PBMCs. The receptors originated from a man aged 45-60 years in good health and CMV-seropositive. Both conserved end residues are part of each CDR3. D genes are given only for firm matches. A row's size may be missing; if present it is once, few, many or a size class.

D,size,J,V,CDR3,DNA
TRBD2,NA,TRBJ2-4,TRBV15,CATSRLAGGPSRINIQYF,TGTGCCACCAGCAGACTAGCGGGAGGCCCCTCCAGGATAAACATTCAGTACTTC
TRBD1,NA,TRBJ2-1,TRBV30,CAWRRPGTGNEQFF,TGTGCCTGGAGGCGACCCGGGACAGGCAATGAGCAGTTCTTC
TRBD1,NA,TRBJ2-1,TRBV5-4,CASSSGQGAHNEQFF,TGTGCCAGCAGTTCAGGACAGGGGGCCCACAATGAGCAGTTCTTC
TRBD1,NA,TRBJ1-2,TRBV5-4,CASSLTGANYGYTF,TGTGCCAGCAGCCTGACAGGGGCCAACTATGGCTACACCTTC
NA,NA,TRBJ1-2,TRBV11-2,CASSSGLNYGYTF,TGTGCCAGCAGCTCCGGGTTAAACTATGGCTACACCTTC
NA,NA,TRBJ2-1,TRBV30,CAWSVQDYNEQFF,TGTGCCTGGAGTGTACAGGATTACAATGAGCAGTTCTTC
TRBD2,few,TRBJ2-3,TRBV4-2,CASSQDLAGGTDTQYF,TGTGCCAGCAGCCAAGATCTAGCGGGAGGCACAGATACGCAGTATTTT
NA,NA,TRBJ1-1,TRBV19,CASSPRAMMNTEAFF,TGTGCCAGTAGTCCCAGGGCCATGATGAACACTGAAGCTTTCTTT
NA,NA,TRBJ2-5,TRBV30,CAWSATWQGWETQYF,TGTGCCTGGAGTGCCACCTGGCAGGGGTGGGAGACCCAGTACTTC
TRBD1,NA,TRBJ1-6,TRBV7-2,CASSLAGLTGGSYNSPLHF,TGTGCCAGCAGCTTAGCGGGGCTCACAGGGGGCTCCTATAATTCACCCCTCCACTTT
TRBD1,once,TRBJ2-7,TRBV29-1,CSVMGQGYYEQYF,TGCAGCGTAATGGGACAGGGATACTACGAGCAGTACTTC
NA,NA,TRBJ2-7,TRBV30,CAWKTSYEQYF,TGTGCCTGGAAAACCAGCTACGAGCAGTACTTC
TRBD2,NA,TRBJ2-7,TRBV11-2,CASSRGGFYEQYF,TGTGCCAGCAGCCGGGGAGGGTTCTACGAGCAGTACTTC
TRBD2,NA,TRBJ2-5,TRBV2,CASRPGTSETQYF,TGTGCCAGCAGGCCCGGGACTAGTGAGACCCAGTACTTC
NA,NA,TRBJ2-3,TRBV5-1,CASSGRDTQYF,TGCGCCAGCAGCGGGAGAGATACGCAGTATTTT
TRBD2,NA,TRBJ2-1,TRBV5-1,CASSFLAGEEDEQFF,TGCGCCAGCAGCTTTTTAGCGGGAGAAGAGGATGAGCAGTTCTTC
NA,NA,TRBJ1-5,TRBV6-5,CASSPADQPQHF,TGTGCCAGCAGCCCGGCGGATCAGCCCCAGCATTTT
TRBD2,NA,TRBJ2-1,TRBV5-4,CASSFSGRALDEQFF,TGTGCCAGCAGTTTTAGCGGGAGGGCCTTGGATGAGCAGTTCTTC
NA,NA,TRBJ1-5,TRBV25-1,CASSQQGREPQHF,TGTGCCAGCAGTCAACAGGGTCGTGAGCCCCAGCATTTT
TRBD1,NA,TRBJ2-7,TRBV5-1,CASSLEGTGYEQYF,TGCGCCAGCAGCTTGGAGGGGACAGGGTACGAGCAGTACTTC
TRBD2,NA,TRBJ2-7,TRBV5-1,CASSLEGTSGGYEQYF,TGCGCCAGCAGCTTGGAAGGGACTAGCGGGGGTTACGAGCAGTACTTC
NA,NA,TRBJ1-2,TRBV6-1,CASSGRLLYGYTF,TGTGCCAGCAGCGGCAGGTTACTCTATGGCTACACCTTC
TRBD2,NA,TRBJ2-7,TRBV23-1,CASSPSEAGAPSYEQYF,TGCGCCAGCAGTCCCTCAGAGGCGGGAGCGCCCTCCTACGAGCAGTACTTC
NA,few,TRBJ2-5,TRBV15,CATSRVPGVQETQYF,TGTGCCACCAGCAGAGTACCGGGTGTCCAAGAGACCCAGTACTTC
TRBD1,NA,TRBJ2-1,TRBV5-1,CASSSLQQGYEQFF,TGCGCCAGCAGCTCCCTCCAACAGGGGTATGAGCAGTTCTTC
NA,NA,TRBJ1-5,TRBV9,CASSVGGHSNQPQHF,TGTGCCAGCAGCGTAGGCGGGCATAGCAATCAGCCCCAGCATTTT
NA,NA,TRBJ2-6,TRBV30,CAWSRPGANVLTF,TGTGCCTGGAGCAGGCCTGGGGCCAACGTCCTGACTTTC
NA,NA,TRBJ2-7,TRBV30,CACWSGYEQYF,TGTGCCTGTTGGTCAGGGTACGAGCAGTACTTC
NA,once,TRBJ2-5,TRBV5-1,CASSPRGVTQETQYF,TGCGCCAGCAGCCCCAGGGGGGTGACCCAAGAGACCCAGTACTTC
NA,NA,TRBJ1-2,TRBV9,CASSPQTDLYGYTF,TGTGCCAGCAGCCCCCAGACAGATCTGTATGGCTACACCTTC
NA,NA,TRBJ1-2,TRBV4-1,CASSQPDYGYTF,TGCGCCAGCAGCCAACCTGACTATGGCTACACCTTC
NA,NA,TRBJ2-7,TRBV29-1,CSVEHGSSYEQYF,TGCAGCGTTGAACACGGGAGCTCCTACGAGCAGTACTTC
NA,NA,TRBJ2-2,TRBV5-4,CASSFRLTANTGELFF,TGTGCCAGCAGCTTTCGACTAACAGCGAACACCGGGGAGCTGTTTTTT
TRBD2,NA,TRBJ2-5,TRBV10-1,CASSESIAGRETQYF,TGCGCCAGCAGTGAGTCAATAGCGGGACGTGAGACCCAGTACTTC
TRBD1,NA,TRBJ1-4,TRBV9,CASSPGGGMGEKLFF,TGTGCCAGCAGCCCAGGGGGCGGCATGGGAGAAAAACTGTTTTTT
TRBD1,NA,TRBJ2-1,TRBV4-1,CASSQGNRGQVGDKQFF,TGCGCCAGCAGCCAAGGGAACAGGGGGCAAGTTGGGGATAAGCAGTTCTTC
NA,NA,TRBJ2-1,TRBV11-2,CASSHGGWSSYNEQFF,TGTGCCAGCAGCCACGGAGGATGGAGCTCCTACAATGAGCAGTTCTTC
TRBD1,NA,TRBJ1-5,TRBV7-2,CASSLKTGGQPQHF,TGTGCCAGCAGCTTAAAGACAGGGGGTCAGCCCCAGCATTTT
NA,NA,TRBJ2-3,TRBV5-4,CASSPQGTSSTDTQYF,TGTGCCAGCAGCCCTCAGGGAACATCTAGCACAGATACGCAGTATTTT
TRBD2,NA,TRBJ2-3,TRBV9,CASSAGTSLGTQYF,TGTGCCAGCAGCGCCGGGACTAGCCTTGGGACGCAGTATTTT
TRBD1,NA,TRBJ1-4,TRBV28,CASSLAGQGDEKLFF,TGTGCCAGCAGTTTGGCGGGACAGGGAGATGAAAAACTGTTTTTT
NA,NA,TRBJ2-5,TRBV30,CAWSPTWETQYF,TGTGCCTGGAGCCCCACTTGGGAGACCCAGTACTTC
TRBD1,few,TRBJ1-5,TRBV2,CASKGTGVDQPQHF,TGTGCCAGCAAGGGCACAGGGGTGGATCAGCCCCAGCATTTT
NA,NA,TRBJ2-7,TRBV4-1,CASSQVGGRGISSEQYF,TGCGCCAGCAGCCAAGTGGGGGGTCGGGGGATTTCCAGCGAGCAGTACTTC
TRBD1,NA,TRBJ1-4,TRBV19,CASRGQGGEKLFF,TGTGCCAGTAGGGGACAGGGAGGCGAAAAACTGTTTTTT
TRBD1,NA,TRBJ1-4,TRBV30,CALGQREKLFF,TGTGCCTTGGGACAGCGGGAAAAACTGTTTTTT